This T cell receptor (beta chain) was documented in a study of Ad26.COV2.S vaccination and SARS-CoV-2 variants (dated by TCRdb to the early 2020s). At the level of the whole study: Donors in the vaccine arm were drawn from COV1001, a multicentre, randomized, double-blind, placebo-controlled phase I-IIa trial testing Ad26.COV2.S in healthy adults. Blinding of investigators to trial group allocation was maintained during experiments and outcome assessment. Trial participants were randomized into five groups of five, in which low-dose or high-dose Ad26.COV2.S was given once or twice, or placebo was given on both occasions. TCRbeta repertoire sequencing was used to assess the specificity and breadth of SARS-CoV-2-reactive T cell receptors after Ad26.COV2.S vaccination. Dosing of Ad26.COV2.S was intramuscular, at either 5x10^10 or 1x10^11 viral particles, delivered as one shot or as two shots spaced 56 days apart. The TCR-sequenced set comprised around 30 samples: around 20 Ad26.COV2.S vaccine recipients, 5 placebo recipients and 8 SARS-CoV-2 convalescent individuals.

Points the paper makes about the study in general: The study was not powered to compare responses between vaccine doses or regimens. Ad26.COV2.S recipients had higher spike-specific TCR breadth than placebo recipients (P = 0.0014). Non-spike TCR breadth was comparable between vaccine and placebo recipients, consistent with the vaccine containing only spike. It was noted by the authors that total T cell responses may have been underestimated by the TCR breadth and depth analyses. After vaccination, substantial breadth of spike-specific CD8+ and CD4+ T cell responses was reported.

TCRbeta CDR3 regions were sequenced with the immunoSEQ Assay. After extraction, genomic DNA underwent amplification by bias-controlled multiplex PCR, followed by high-throughput sequencing. As for the authors' bioinformatics: To quantify the absolute abundance of each unique TCRbeta CDR3 region, sequences were collapsed and filtered. T cell fraction was estimated by normalization of TCRbeta template counts to usable DNA, with usable DNA being measured through amplification of reference genes present in all nucleated cells. Repertoire TCRs were annotated as SARS-CoV-2-specific by exact matching of V gene, CDR3 amino acid sequence and J gene to a known reactive TCR set. MIRA supplied the reference SARS-CoV-2 TCR set, which was filtered for enrichment in COVID-19-positive ImmuneCODE repertoires so that public or cross-reactive TCRs were removed. Using the MIRA antigens, annotated TCRs were further analysed by specific ORF or by position within an ORF. Breadth was defined as the number of annotated unique rearrangements divided by the total number of unique productive rearrangements, and depth was defined as the summed frequency of the annotated unique rearrangements. TCR breadth was compared between groups using two-sided Wilcoxon rank-sum tests. TCRdb provides this immuneACCESS table in a form limited to in-frame rearrangements. Some clones are lacking; in checked studies, under half of them reflect an unresolved V gene, and why the rest are absent is not known. That table is the source of V, J and clone size, and D and trimming were worked out from the DNA. In this sample the table shows around 450,000 clones, nearly 90% of which occur a single time. The ten top clones hold more than 1.5% of the sample.

The CDR3 runs 13 amino acids, cysteine and phenylalanine included. Only the CDR3 part of the read is kept: 39 bases, read in frame from the first base. For this chain, trimming is 6 bases at the V end and 6 bases at the J end, and the number of junction bases without a gene match is 4. Reading the germline V gene gives CDR1 MNHEY and CDR2 SVGAGI. As concerns this clone: This clone's antigen is unknown. Per-nucleotide qualities are absent, and no much larger clonotype sits a single base away.

The intended sense of this specimen's treatment or condition label: over 15 received Ad26.COV2.S at low or high dose, single or two shots; about 5 received placebo; per-sample allocation not given. Repertoires of vaccine and placebo recipients were sequenced from samples taken on day 63 after the first injection. Cohort 1b enrolled 25 to 30 adults aged 18-55 years at a single site in Boston, USA, between 29 July and 7 August 2020. Ad26.COV2.S was a replication-incompetent adenovirus type 26 vector that expressed a prefusion-stabilized SARS-CoV-2 spike protein derived from the original Wuhan strain.

The TCR originated in a person aged 18-65 years who received the Ad26.COV2.S COVID-19 vaccine or a placebo. Recombination joined TRBV6-5 with TRBJ1-4, with 7 bases matching TRBD1. The sequences come from peripheral blood, collected in a trial of Ad26.COV2.S vaccine versus placebo. The encoded CDR3 is CASRWDSDEKLFF. The DNA sequence reads TGTGCCAGCAGGTGGGACAGCGATGAAAAACTGTTTTTT.